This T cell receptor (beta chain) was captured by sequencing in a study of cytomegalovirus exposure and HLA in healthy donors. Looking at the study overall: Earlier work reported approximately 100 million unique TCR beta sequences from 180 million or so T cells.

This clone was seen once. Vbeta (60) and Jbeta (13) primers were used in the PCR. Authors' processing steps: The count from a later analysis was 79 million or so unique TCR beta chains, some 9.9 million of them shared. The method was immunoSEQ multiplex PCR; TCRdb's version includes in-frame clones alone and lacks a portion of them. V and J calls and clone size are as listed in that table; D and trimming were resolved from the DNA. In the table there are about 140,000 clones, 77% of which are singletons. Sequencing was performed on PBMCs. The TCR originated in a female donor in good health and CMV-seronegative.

CDR3 DNA sequence: TGTGCCAGTAGTATTGGAGATTTCTCTGGGGCCAACGTCCTGACTTTC. Protein product: CASSIGDFSGANVLTF. The chain employs TRBV19 and TRBJ2-6; D remains ambiguous. Germline V gene lookup returns CDR1 LNHDA and CDR2 SQIVND (reference sequence). This CDR3 comprises 16 residues. V shed 3 bases and J shed 0 bases, with 9 bases lying between them.